The present entry profiles one T cell receptor beta chain with its context. What it binds is not known. Germline and junction disagree at one end, which may indicate a read error. Sequencing used immunoSEQ multiplex PCR; TCRdb keeps in-frame clones, though not all of them. Here the sample spans 65,000 to 90,000 clones, about 95% being singletons. This entry comes from a study of cytomegalovirus exposure and HLA in healthy donors. Study observations and caveats: The study designated fewer than 200 TCR beta chains cytomegalovirus-associated. With high specificity and sensitivity, the classifier reportedly diagnosed cytomegalovirus status.

The CDR3 sequence is 13 residues long. CDR1 is SGHDT and CDR2 is YYEEEE in the germline V gene. Separate from the approximately 670-subject first cohort, the approximately 120-subject validation cohort was the one that the donors belonged to. The origin of this receptor is a man aged 18 to 30 in good health and CMV-seronegative. The sequencing sample was made of PBMCs. This rearrangement joins TRBV5-6 to TRBJ2-1; 10 bases line up with TRBD2. The CDR3 region is CATSGGAGDEQLF. Written as DNA, the CDR3 is TGTGCCACCAGCGGGGGGGCGGGGGATGAGCAGCTCTTC.